Here is one T cell receptor (beta chain) with its context. Individuals aged roughly 18 to 95 years were recruited from about two dozen US areas. Assignments of participants to cohorts depended upon their own reported clinical history. Sequencing was performed with immunoSEQ multiplex PCR; in TCRdb, only in-frame clones are kept and a portion is missing. The sample shows 250,000 or so clones, around 93% of them seen only once. This entry is derived from a study of blood T cell repertoires in COVID-19. Study information: Sites across the United States, Italy and Spain contributed samples from acute and convalescent COVID-19. Sources were T cells, B-cell-depleted T cells, or PBMCs; the material itself was cDNA or gDNA.

Sequencing was performed on PBMCs or T cells enriched from blood (not recorded which). This TCR was recovered from a man aged 35 to 55 who had been exposed to COVID-19.

CDR3 region: CASSLFGQLYNYGYTF. CDR3 nucleotide sequence: TGTGCCAGTAGTTTGTTCGGACAGTTGTATAACTATGGCTACACCTTC. The rearrangement uses TRBV19 and TRBJ1-2, with D possibly matching TRBD1 (6 bases). The CDR3 contains 16 residues. V lost 5 bases and J lost 1, with 17 bases in between. Per germline, CDR1 LNHDA and CDR2 SQIVND (reference sequence). The variable domain in full, with the rest retrieved from reference TRBV19 and TRBJ1-2, is DGGITQSPKYLFRKEGQNVTLSCEQNLNHDAMYWYRQDPGQGLRLIYYSQIVNDFQKGDIAEGYSVSREKKESFPLTVTSAQKNPTAFYLCASSLFGQLYNYGYTFGSGTRLTVV.